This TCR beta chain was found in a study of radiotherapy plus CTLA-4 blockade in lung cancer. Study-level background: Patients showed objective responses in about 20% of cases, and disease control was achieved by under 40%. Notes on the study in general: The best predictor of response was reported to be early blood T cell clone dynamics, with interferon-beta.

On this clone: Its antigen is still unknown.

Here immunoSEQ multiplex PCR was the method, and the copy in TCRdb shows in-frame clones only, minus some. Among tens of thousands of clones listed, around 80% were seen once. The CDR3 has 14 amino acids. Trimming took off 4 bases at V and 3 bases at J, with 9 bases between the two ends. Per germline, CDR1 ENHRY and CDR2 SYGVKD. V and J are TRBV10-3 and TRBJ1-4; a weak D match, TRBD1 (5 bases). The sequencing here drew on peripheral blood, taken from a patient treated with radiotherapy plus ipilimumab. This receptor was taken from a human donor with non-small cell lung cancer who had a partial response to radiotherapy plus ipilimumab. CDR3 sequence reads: CAISAGVANEKLFF. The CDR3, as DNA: TGTGCCATCAGTGCGGGGGTTGCTAATGAAAAACTGTTTTTT.